This paragraph covers one T cell receptor (beta chain) sequence. The CDR3 has 13 amino acids. With 6 bases removed from V and 7 bases from J, the gap between germline ends came to 16 bases. This specimen belongs to a study of blood T cell repertoires in COVID-19. Repertoires were generated with immunoSEQ multiplex PCR, while TCRdb's copy carries only in-frame clones and drops some. The sample holds a few hundred thousand clones, 75% to 90% seen once. The receptor was derived from a woman aged 40 to 50 who had recovered from COVID-19. V and J are TRBV12-3 or TRBV12-4 and TRBJ2-7; a possible D gene is TRBD1 (5 bases). The sequenced sample was peripheral blood. The CDR3 coding sequence is TGTGCCAGCAGCGACAGCCTGCTGGGAGAGCAGTACTTC. Amino acid sequence: CASSDSLLGEQYF.